These 5 T cell receptor beta chains were sequenced from one sample in a study of blood T cell repertoires in COVID-19. Libraries were prepared by immunoSEQ multiplex PCR; TCRdb keeps only in-frame clonotypes and omits some of them. Among approximately 70,000 clones, approximately 90% were seen once, and the ten largest hold 4.5% to 5.5%. Sequencing was performed on peripheral blood. Receptor source: a woman aged 55-70 years with active COVID-19.

V is TRBV11-3 and J is TRBJ2-1, with TRBD2 identical over 13 bases. This CDR3 has 16 amino acids. The ends lost 3 bases at V and 10 bases at J; junction bases unmatched: 9. CDR1 SGHNT and CDR2 YENEEA come from the germline V gene. The CDR3 sequence: CASSFRGLAGDREQFF. The CDR3 DNA is TGTGCCAGCAGCTTCCGAGGACTAGCGGGAGACCGGGAGCAGTTCTTC.

The chain uses TRBV11-2 and TRBJ2-7; 11 bases align to TRBD2. The V and J ends lost 8 bases and 4 bases, in that order; junction bases with no gene match: 13. The CDR3 contains 16 residues. CDR1 is SGHAT, CDR2 FQNNGV, per germline. CDR3 loop: CASGLGVGLAEYEQYF. In DNA, the CDR3 is TGTGCCAGCGGGCTTGGGGTGGGACTAGCGGAGTACGAGCAGTACTTC.

The chain joins TRBV18 to TRBJ2-3; TRBD2 might be the D (6 bases). Germline CDR1 is KGHSH and CDR2 is LQKENI. CDR3 length equals 13 residues. V was pared by 5 bases and J by 0 bases, with 6 bases between. CDR3 nucleotides: TGTGCCAGCTCAGGAGGGAGCACAGATACGCAGTATTTT. Its translation: CASSGGSTDTQYF.

This chain joins TRBV28 and TRBJ2-7; D unresolved. CDR1 MDHEN and CDR2 SYDVKM come from the germline V gene. Trimming took off 3 bases at V and 7 bases at J, with 10 bases between the two ends. CDR3 length equals 12 residues. The CDR3 nucleotides read TGTGCCAGCAGTTTTGGTGGAGAGGAGCAGTACTTC. Translated, it gives CASSFGGEEQYF.

CDR3 in amino acids: CASSPGLAVYNEQFF. As DNA, the CDR3 is TGTGCCAGCAGCCCCGGCTTAGCGGTCTACAATGAGCAGTTCTTC. The chain combines TRBV7-6 with TRBJ2-1, with a possible D match to TRBD2 (6 bases). Germline-derived CDR1 and CDR2 are SGHVS and FNYEAQ. Trimming removed 5 bases from V and 3 bases from J, with 14 bases in between. The CDR3 sequence is 15 residues long.